Here is one TCR beta chain with its context. The sample originates from a study of blood T cell repertoires in COVID-19. Produced via immunoSEQ multiplex PCR; TCRdb's table is partial and in-frame only. Of under 250,000 clones in the sample, nearly 90% are singletons; the top ten hold less than 4%. Germline V gives CDR1 MGHRA, CDR2 YSYEKL. V lost 0 bases and J lost 0, with 10 bases in between. The length of the CDR3 is 16 residues. The sequence was collected from a woman in her twenties or thirties with acute COVID-19. The rearrangement joins TRBV4-1 to TRBJ2-3, with D hard to call. Source material: PBMCs or T cells enriched from blood (not recorded which). The CDR3 loop is CASSQDHPTSTDTQYF. For the CDR3, the DNA is TGCGCCAGCAGCCAAGATCACCCAACTAGCACAGATACGCAGTATTTT.